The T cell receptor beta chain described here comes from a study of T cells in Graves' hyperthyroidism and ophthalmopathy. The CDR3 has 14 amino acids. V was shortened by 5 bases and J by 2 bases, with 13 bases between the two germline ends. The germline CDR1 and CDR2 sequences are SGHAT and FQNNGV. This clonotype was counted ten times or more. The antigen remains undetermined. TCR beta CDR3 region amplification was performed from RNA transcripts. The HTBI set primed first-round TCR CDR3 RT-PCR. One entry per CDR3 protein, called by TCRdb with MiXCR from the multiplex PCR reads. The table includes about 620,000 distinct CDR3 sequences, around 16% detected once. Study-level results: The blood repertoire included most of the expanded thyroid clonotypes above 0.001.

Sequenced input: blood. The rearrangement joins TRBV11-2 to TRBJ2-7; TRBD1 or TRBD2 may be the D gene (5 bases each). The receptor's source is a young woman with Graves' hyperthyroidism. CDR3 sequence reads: CASSPGKGPYEQYF. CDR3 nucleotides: TGTGCCAGCAGCCCCGGTAAGGGACCCTACGAGCAGTACTTC.